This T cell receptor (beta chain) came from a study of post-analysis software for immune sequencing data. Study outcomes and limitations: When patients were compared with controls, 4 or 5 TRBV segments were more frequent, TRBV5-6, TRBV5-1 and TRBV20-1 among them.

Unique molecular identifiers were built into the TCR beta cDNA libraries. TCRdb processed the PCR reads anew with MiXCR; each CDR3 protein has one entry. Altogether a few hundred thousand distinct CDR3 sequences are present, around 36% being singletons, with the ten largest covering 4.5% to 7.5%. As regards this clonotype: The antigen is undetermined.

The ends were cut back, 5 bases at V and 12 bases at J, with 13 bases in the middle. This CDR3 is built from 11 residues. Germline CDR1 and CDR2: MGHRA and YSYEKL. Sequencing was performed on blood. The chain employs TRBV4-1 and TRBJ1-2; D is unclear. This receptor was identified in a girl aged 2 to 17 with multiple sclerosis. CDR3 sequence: CASSSPGYHTF. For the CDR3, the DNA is TGCGCCAGCAGCTCCCCGGGGTATCACACCTTC.